This TCR beta chain stems from a study of T-cell memory formation after mild COVID-19. This clonotype appeared a few times. Via MiXCR, TCRdb re-called the 5' RACE reads, giving one row per CDR3 protein. The table records more than 250,000 distinct CDR3 sequences, around 15% of them present only once. V dropped 5 bases and J dropped 3; count of bases not matched to a gene: 5. The length of the CDR3 is 14 residues. The specimen sequenced was PBMCs or a T cell subset sorted from them (not recorded which). This TCR was sampled from a man aged 18 to 29 who had mild COVID-19 (a few samples of this study predate the infection). Cell type and time point are not known. The V and J genes are TRBV12-3 or TRBV12-4 and TRBJ2-5; 8 bases map to TRBD1. The CDR3 loop reads CASSIDRGEETQYF. Here the CDR3 DNA reads TGTGCCAGCAGTATCGACAGGGGCGAAGAGACCCAGTACTTC.